These T cell receptor beta chains were read from a single sample in a study of response to subunit inactivated influenza vaccine. Each CDR3 protein gets one entry after TCRdb re-called the RT-PCR reads with MiXCR. The sample shows some 520,000 distinct CDR3 sequences, approximately 15% of them seen only once. The specimen was CD4+ T cells sorted from PBMCs, collected 23 months after vaccination. These receptors came from a man in his fifties or sixties who received an inactivated influenza vaccine. The CDR3 runs from the conserved cysteine through the conserved F or W. Each record gives: V gene, clone size, D gene, J gene, CDR3 protein, CDR3 DNA. A D gene is named only where the DNA matches it firmly. Only part of the rows carry a size: once, few, many, or a class if the clone is expanded.

V: TRBV6-2/TRBV6-3; size: many; D: TRBD1; J: TRBJ2-1; CDR3: CASRGTGGGNEQFF; DNA: TGTGCCAGCAGAGGGACAGGGGGTGGCAATGAGCAGTTCTTC
V: TRBV20-1; size: -; D: TRBD1; J: TRBJ2-1; CDR3: CSARVGQGAYNEQFF; DNA: TGCAGTGCTAGAGTTGGCCAGGGGGCTTACAATGAGCAGTTCTTC
V: TRBV20-1; size: once; D: -; J: TRBJ2-1; CDR3: CSAGLPPTSTYNEQFF; DNA: TGCAGTGCTGGGTTGCCCCCCACTAGCACCTACAATGAGCAGTTCTTC
V: TRBV29-1; size: few; D: -; J: TRBJ1-2; CDR3: CSVGTGNYGYTF; DNA: TGCAGCGTTGGCACAGGGAACTATGGCTACACCTTC
V: TRBV12-3/TRBV12-4; size: many; D: -; J: TRBJ2-1; CDR3: CASRPREKVYVEQFF; DNA: TGTGCCAGCAGGCCGAGGGAAAAGGTTTACGTGGAGCAGTTCTTC
V: TRBV20-1; size: many; D: TRBD1; J: TRBJ2-3; CDR3: CSEPGTGTNTQYF; DNA: TGCAGTGAACCCGGGACAGGGACGAATACGCAGTATTTT
V: TRBV20-1; size: few; D: -; J: TRBJ1-5; CDR3: CSAFIRDQPQHF; DNA: TGCAGTGCCTTTATCAGGGATCAGCCCCAGCATTTT
V: TRBV15; size: -; D: TRBD2; J: TRBJ2-5; CDR3: CATSYGGAQYF; DNA: TGTGCCACCAGCTACGGGGGGGCCCAGTACTTC
V: TRBV3-1; size: many; D: -; J: TRBJ2-1; CDR3: CASSQDNEQFF; DNA: TGTGCCAGCAGCCAAGACAATGAGCAGTTCTTC
V: TRBV9; size: few; D: TRBD2; J: TRBJ2-3; CDR3: CASSVEPSGGHTDTQYF; DNA: TGTGCCAGCAGCGTAGAACCCAGCGGGGGTCACACAGATACGCAGTATTTT
V: TRBV27; size: -; D: TRBD2; J: TRBJ2-7; CDR3: CASSFLKAGGNYEQYF; DNA: TGTGCCAGCAGTTTCCTGAAAGCGGGAGGGAATTACGAGCAGTACTTC
V: TRBV5-1; size: few; D: -; J: TRBJ1-4; CDR3: CASSLGGAREEKLFF; DNA: TGCGCCAGCAGCTTGGGGGGGGCGCGAGAAGAAAAACTGTTTTTT
V: TRBV4-1; size: -; D: -; J: TRBJ2-4; CDR3: CASSQGASWETKNIQYF; DNA: TGCGCCAGCAGCCAAGGGGCCAGCTGGGAGACCAAAAACATTCAGTACTTC
V: TRBV5-1; size: -; D: -; J: TRBJ2-5; CDR3: CASSLGSRETQYF; DNA: TGTGCCAGCAGCTTAGGGTCCCGGGAAACCCAGTACTTC
V: TRBV7-9; size: -; D: -; J: TRBJ2-1; CDR3: CASSADAGEQFF; DNA: TGTGCCAGCAGCGCCGACGCGGGTGAGCAGTTCTTC
V: TRBV6-5; size: -; D: -; J: TRBJ2-7; CDR3: CASSYVGGGLTRDEQYF; DNA: TGTGCCAGCAGTTACGTCGGTGGGGGGTTGACGCGGGACGAGCAGTACTTC